The TCR beta chain under discussion was sequenced for a study of CD8 T cells in Susac syndrome. Overall study context: Patients with Susac syndrome were therapy-naive, on corticosteroids, or on intravenous immunoglobulin alone at the time that blood was drawn.

CDR3 length: 14 amino acids. Germline loops: CDR1 MGHRA, CDR2 YSYEKL. V lost 4 bases, J lost 2 bases, and 3 bases stayed unmatched. A quantity of about 0.5 to 1 ug RNA underwent reverse transcription using random hexamers. immunoSEQ multiplex PCR amplified TCR beta CDR3 across 54 Vbeta, 13 Jbeta. Using its own MiXCR run on the immunoSEQ multiplex PCR reads, TCRdb lists one record per CDR3 protein. Here the sample spans 150,000 or so distinct CDR3 sequences, about 95% being singletons. In contrast to the negatively isolated CD8+ and CD4+ T cells, TEMRA cells were FACS-enriched. V gene TRBV4-1 combines with J gene TRBJ2-3; 7 bases line up with TRBD1. This sequence was found in a human donor with Susac syndrome. Sequencing used CD4+ T cells from PBMCs. The CDR3 sequence: CASSPGQATDTQYF. The CDR3 nucleotides are TGCGCCAGCAGCCCAGGACAGGCCACAGATACGCAGTATTTT.